This TCR beta chain was profiled in a study of Graves' ophthalmopathy and Graves' hyperthyroidism. At least ten counts were recorded for this clonotype. Trimming cost V 0 bases and J 6 bases, with 20 bases left between them. CDR3 length: 17 residues. Per the germline V gene, CDR1 is MNHEY and CDR2 is SVGAGI. The TCR beta CDR3 regions underwent amplification from RNA transcripts. Investigators did first-round RT-PCR with HTBI primers, then second-round multiplex PCR. TCRdb ran MiXCR on the multiplex PCR reads and lists one entry per CDR3 protein. The sample records 350,000 to 400,000 distinct CDR3 sequences, approximately 15% being singletons.

This clonotype originated in a woman aged 18-29 years with stable Graves' hyperthyroidism. The chain joins TRBV6-5 to TRBJ1-2; weak D call: TRBD1 (6 bases). The sequenced material came from peripheral blood. The CDR3 nucleotides are TGTGCCAGCAGTTACTCCCCGGCAGGGGCGAGTTCGAATGGCTACACCTTC. It specifies CASSYSPAGASSNGYTF.